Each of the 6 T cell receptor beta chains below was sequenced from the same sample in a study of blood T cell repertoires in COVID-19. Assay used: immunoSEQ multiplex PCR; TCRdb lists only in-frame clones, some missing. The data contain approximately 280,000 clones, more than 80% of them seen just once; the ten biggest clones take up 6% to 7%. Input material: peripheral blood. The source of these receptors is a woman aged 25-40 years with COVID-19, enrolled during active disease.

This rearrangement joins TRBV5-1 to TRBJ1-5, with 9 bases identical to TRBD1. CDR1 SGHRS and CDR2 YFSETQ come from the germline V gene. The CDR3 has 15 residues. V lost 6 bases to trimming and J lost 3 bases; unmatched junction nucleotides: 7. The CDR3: CASTPGDRDNQPQHF. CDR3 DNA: TGCGCCAGCACCCCCGGGGACAGGGACAATCAGCCCCAGCATTTT. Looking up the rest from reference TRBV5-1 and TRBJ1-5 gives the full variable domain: KAGVTQTPRYLIKTRGQQVTLSCSPISGHRSVSWYQQTPGQGLQFLFEYFSETQRNKGNFPGRFSGRQFSNSRSEMNVSTLELGDSALYLCASTPGDRDNQPQHFGDGTRLSIL.

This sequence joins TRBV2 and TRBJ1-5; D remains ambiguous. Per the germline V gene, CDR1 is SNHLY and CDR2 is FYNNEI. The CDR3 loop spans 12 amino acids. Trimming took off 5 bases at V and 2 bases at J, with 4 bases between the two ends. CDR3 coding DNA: TGTGCCAGCAGTCAGGGCAATCAGCCCCAGCATTTT. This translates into CASSQGNQPQHF. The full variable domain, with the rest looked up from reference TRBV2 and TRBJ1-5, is EPEVTQTPSHQVTQMGQEVILRCVPISNHLYFYWYRQILGQKVEFLVSFYNNEISEKSEIFDDQFSVERPDGSNFTLKIRSTKLEDSAMYFCASSQGNQPQHFGDGTRLSIL.

The CDR3 here is CASSRTAPDVEKLFF. The CDR3 DNA is TGTGCCAGCAGCCGGACAGCCCCGGATGTCGAAAAACTGTTTTTT. The chain uses TRBV28 and TRBJ1-4; perhaps TRBD1 as D (6 bases). The CDR3 has 15 residues. V lost 6 bases, J lost 8 bases, and 19 bases lay in between. Germline assignment: CDR1 MDHEN and CDR2 SYDVKM.

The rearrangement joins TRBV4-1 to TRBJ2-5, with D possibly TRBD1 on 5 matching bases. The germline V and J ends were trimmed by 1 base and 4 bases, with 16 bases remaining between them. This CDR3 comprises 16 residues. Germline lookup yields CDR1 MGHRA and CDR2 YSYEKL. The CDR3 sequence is CASSQVAGLTGETQYF. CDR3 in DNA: TGCGCCAGCAGCCAAGTGGCAGGGCTAACAGGAGAGACCCAGTACTTC.

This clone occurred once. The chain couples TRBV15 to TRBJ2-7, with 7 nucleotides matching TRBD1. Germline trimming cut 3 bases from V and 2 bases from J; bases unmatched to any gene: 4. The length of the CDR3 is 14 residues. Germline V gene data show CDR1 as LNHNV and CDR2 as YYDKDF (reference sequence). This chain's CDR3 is CATSRDRLTYEQYF. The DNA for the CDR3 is TGTGCCACCAGCAGGGACAGGCTTACCTACGAGCAGTACTTC.

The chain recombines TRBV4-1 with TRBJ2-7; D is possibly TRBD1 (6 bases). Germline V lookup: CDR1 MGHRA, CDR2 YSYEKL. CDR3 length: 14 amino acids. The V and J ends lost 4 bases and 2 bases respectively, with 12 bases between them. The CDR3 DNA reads TGCGCCAGCAGCCCCCGACAGGACCCCTACGAGCAGTACTTC. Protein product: CASSPRQDPYEQYF.